A selection of T cell receptor beta chains follows, all from one sample in a study of T-cell reconstitution after alpha-beta-depleted transplantation in children. One entry per CDR3 protein, called by TCRdb with MiXCR from the PCR reads. The sample has around 490,000 distinct CDR3 sequences; roughly 11% are singletons. The source material was PBMCs, mostly from graft donor cells, sampled 180 days after TCRalphabeta/CD19-depleted stem cell transplant. Receptor source: a female patient aged 2-15 years who had a stem cell transplant for aplastic anemia, so the T cells may come from the graft donor. CDR3s include the opening cysteine and the closing phenylalanine or tryptophan. Fields, in order: V gene, D gene, J gene, clone size, CDR3 DNA, CDR3 protein. A D gene is named only where the DNA matches it firmly. A clone size is listed for some rows: how often the clone was seen (once, few, many), or a class if it is expanded.

TRBV10-3	TRBD1	TRBJ1-5	NA	TGTGCCATCAGTGAGACCTCCGACAGGGATCAGCCCCAGCATTTT	CAISETSDRDQPQHF
TRBV18	NA	TRBJ2-7	NA	TGTGCCAGCTCAGGCCCTGACAGCTACGAGCAGTACTTC	CASSGPDSYEQYF
TRBV7-2	NA	TRBJ2-5	many	TGTGCCAGCAGCTTACCCGGGGTCCAACCGAAGGGCTTC	CASSLPGVQPKGF
TRBV6-1	NA	TRBJ2-2	NA	TGTGCCAGCAGCCCCTCGGGGCCTAGCACGAGCGGGGAGCTGTTTTTT	CASSPSGPSTSGELFF
TRBV5-1	TRBD1	TRBJ2-5	NA	TGCGCCAGCAGGGAGACAGGGGGGACCCCCAAGACCCAGTACTTC	CASRETGGTPKTQYF
TRBV19	NA	TRBJ1-6	NA	TGTGCCAGTAGACGGGGGGCGAATTCACCCCTCCACTTT	CASRRGANSPLHF
TRBV29-1	TRBD2	TRBJ2-2	many	TGCAGCGTTTGCCTAGCGGGAGACACCGGGGAGCTGTTTTTT	CSVCLAGDTGELFF
TRBV11-2	NA	TRBJ2-1	NA	TGTGCCAGCAGCTTATGGGCTGCTAGGGAGGAGCAGTTCTTC	CASSLWAAREEQFF
TRBV7-8	TRBD1	TRBJ1-5	NA	TGTGCCAGCAGAGGGGGCGCGGGTCAGCCCCAGCATTTT	CASRGGAGQPQHF
TRBV28	TRBD1	TRBJ1-5	few	TGTGCCAGCAGCCCGGGACAGTTAAACGATCAGCCCCAGCATTTT	CASSPGQLNDQPQHF
TRBV12-3/TRBV12-4	NA	TRBJ1-5	few	TGTGCCAGCAGCCCAGCGGGAGTTGGAGGACAGCCCCAGCATTTT	CASSPAGVGGQPQHF
TRBV20-1	TRBD2	TRBJ2-7	NA	TGCAGTGCTAGACAGGCGGGACTAGCGGGAGTCTGGTTCTACGAGCAGTACTTC	CSARQAGLAGVWFYEQYF
TRBV18	TRBD1	TRBJ2-5	many	TGTGCCAGCAGCCGACAGGGGGCAGAGACCCAGTACTTC	CASSRQGAETQYF
TRBV7-3	TRBD1	TRBJ2-3	NA	TGTGCCAGCAGCTTAAGTGTCCGGACAGGGCCCACAGATACGCAGTATTTT	CASSLSVRTGPTDTQYF
TRBV5-1	NA	TRBJ2-7	many	TGCGCCAGCAGCTTGTCGATGAGGGCAGGTCCCTACGAGCAGTACTTC	CASSLSMRAGPYEQYF
TRBV20-1	NA	TRBJ1-5	NA	TGCAGTGCTAGAGTGGCGTATCAGCCCCAGCATTTT	CSARVAYQPQHF
TRBV3-1	NA	TRBJ2-3	few	TGTGCCAGCAGCCAAGTCTGGGGGAGCATGGATACGCAGTATTTT	CASSQVWGSMDTQYF
TRBV5-1	NA	TRBJ2-7	NA	TGCGCCAGCAGCCCGGAGGACCAATCCTACGAGCAGTACTTC	CASSPEDQSYEQYF
TRBV10-3	NA	TRBJ1-5	few	TGTGCCATCAGTGAGTCCAGGGAAACGCAGCCCCAGCATTTT	CAISESRETQPQHF
TRBV15	NA	TRBJ2-1	NA	TGTGCCACCAGCAGACGAAGACTAGGGGGTCGCAATGAGCAGTTCTTC	CATSRRRLGGRNEQFF
TRBV12-3/TRBV12-4	NA	TRBJ2-3	NA	TGTGCCAGCACCCGGGGACGGGTAGATACGCAGTATTTT	CASTRGRVDTQYF
TRBV29-1	TRBD2	TRBJ2-1	NA	TGCAGCGGGGCCGGGACTAGCGGCCGCATAGGTGAGCAGTTCTTC	CSGAGTSGRIGEQFF
TRBV20-1	TRBD2	TRBJ2-3	NA	TGCAGTGCCCCTCTAGCGGGAGGGATCACAGATACGCAGTATTTT	CSAPLAGGITDTQYF
TRBV29-1	NA	TRBJ2-3	NA	TGCAGTGGTTACCCAGATACGCAGTATTTT	CSGYPDTQYF
TRBV7-2	NA	TRBJ2-7	few	TGTGCCAGCAGGCAGGGACCCTCCTACGAGCAGTACTTC	CASRQGPSYEQYF
TRBV7-8	NA	TRBJ2-1	many	TGTGCCAGCAGCTTAGGAGGGATCTACAATGAGCAGTTCTTC	CASSLGGIYNEQFF
TRBV4-3	NA	TRBJ2-7	NA	TGCGCCAGCAGCCAAGATCTTTCCCGGGACCCGGGGGAGCAGTACTTC	CASSQDLSRDPGEQYF
TRBV12-3/TRBV12-4	TRBD2	TRBJ2-1	many	TGTGCCAGCAGTCCGAGCGGGAGTGGCTACAATGAGCAGTTCTTC	CASSPSGSGYNEQFF
TRBV9	TRBD2	TRBJ2-3	few	TGTGCCAGCAGCCCTACGGGACTAGCGGGTCCCGCAGATACGCAGTATTTT	CASSPTGLAGPADTQYF
TRBV14	NA	TRBJ1-4	NA	TGTGCCAGCAGCCCCCTCCGGGCCGCTGTTACTGGAACTAATGAAAAACTGTTTTTT	CASSPLRAAVTGTNEKLFF
TRBV27	NA	TRBJ1-1	NA	TGTGCCAGCAGTTTGCTCCTGGGGAGCACTGAAGCTTTCTTT	CASSLLLGSTEAFF
TRBV12-3/TRBV12-4	NA	TRBJ1-2	few	TGTGCCAGCAGTTTAGTAGGTGGGGTCTATGGCTACACCTTC	CASSLVGGVYGYTF
TRBV5-1	NA	TRBJ1-2	few	TGCGCCAGCAGCTTTAGGGATGACTATGGCTACACCTTC	CASSFRDDYGYTF
TRBV12-3/TRBV12-4	NA	TRBJ1-3	NA	TGTGCCAGCAGCACCTCTAGGGGAAACACCATATATTTT	CASSTSRGNTIYF
TRBV29-1	NA	TRBJ2-7	NA	TGCAGCGTTGTAGGGGGGGTGGATGGACCCTACGAGCAGTACTTC	CSVVGGVDGPYEQYF
TRBV20-1	NA	TRBJ2-5	few	TGCAGTGCTGGCGAAGTAGAGACCCAGTACTTC	CSAGEVETQYF
TRBV5-5	TRBD1	TRBJ1-2	few	TGTGCCAGCAGCTCGGAGGGGGCAACTAACTATGGCTACACCTTC	CASSSEGATNYGYTF
TRBV15	TRBD2	TRBJ2-3	NA	TGTGCCACCAGAGCTGGACTAGAGTCTAGCACAGATACGCAGTATTTT	CATRAGLESSTDTQYF
TRBV18	NA	TRBJ2-7	few	TGTGCCAGCTCACGGGCGGACGGGTACTCCTACGAGCAGTACTTC	CASSRADGYSYEQYF
TRBV29-1	TRBD1	TRBJ2-7	many	TGCAGCGTCAGTAGGGACAGGGACCACGAGCAGTACTTC	CSVSRDRDHEQYF
TRBV2	NA	TRBJ1-1	NA	TGTGCCAACGGGAGGGGAGGGAACACTGAAGCTTTCTTT	CANGRGGNTEAFF
TRBV13	NA	TRBJ1-2	NA	TGTGCCAGCAGCATTCAAACTTCCGGCGTCAGAAACTATGGCTACACCTTC	CASSIQTSGVRNYGYTF
TRBV15	NA	TRBJ2-5	NA	TGTGCCACCAGCAGAGATCAACGCAGGGACGCGTTAAGGGACTTC	CATSRDQRRDALRDF
TRBV12-3/TRBV12-4	NA	TRBJ1-3	NA	TGTGCCAGCAGTTTACAACAGGGATTGCCTGGAAACACCATATATTTT	CASSLQQGLPGNTIYF
TRBV5-1	NA	TRBJ1-2	few	TGCGCCAGCAGTCCCTCGGGCGACTATGGCTACACCTTC	CASSPSGDYGYTF
TRBV20-1	NA	TRBJ2-6	NA	TGCAGTGCTAGAAAGGGGAGGGGGCATGGGGCCAACGTCCTGACTTTC	CSARKGRGHGANVLTF
TRBV7-2	NA	TRBJ2-1	few	TGTGCCAGCAGCTTAGGTGGGAAAACAGCATACAATGAGCAGTTCTTC	CASSLGGKTAYNEQFF
TRBV12-3/TRBV12-4	NA	TRBJ1-4	few	TGTGCCAGCAGTATGGACAATTCCGGTGAAAAACTGTTTTTT	CASSMDNSGEKLFF
TRBV14	TRBD1	TRBJ1-2	NA	TGTGCCAGCAGCCAAGACCGGACAGGGGGCGGCTATGGCTACACCTTC	CASSQDRTGGGYGYTF
TRBV5-1	NA	TRBJ1-5	many	TGCGCCAGCAGCCCGGGACCTTCCAATCAGCCCCAGCATTTT	CASSPGPSNQPQHF
TRBV28	TRBD2	TRBJ2-1	few	TGTGCCACCTACGGGAGGGCTGGTGAGCAGTTCTTC	CATYGRAGEQFF
TRBV18	NA	TRBJ1-5	NA	TGTGCCAGCTCACTTGAGACAGTGAATCAGCCCCAGCATTTT	CASSLETVNQPQHF
TRBV27	NA	TRBJ1-1	few	TGTGCCAGCACCCCGGCCGGGACTGCATTACTGATGAACACTGAAGCTTTCTTT	CASTPAGTALLMNTEAFF
TRBV21-1	NA	TRBJ2-6	NA	TGTGCCGGCCCAGGGCCGCCTAGCGGGAGCTCTGGGGCCAACGTCCTGACTTTC	CAGPGPPSGSSGANVLTF
TRBV6-2/TRBV6-3	TRBD2	TRBJ2-7	NA	TGTGCCAGCAGAACCGGACTAGCGGGAGGTCCCTACGAGCAGTACTTC	CASRTGLAGGPYEQYF
TRBV5-1	TRBD1	TRBJ2-2	NA	TGCGCCAGCAGCTGGACGTGGGGGCGAGGGACAGCGAACACCGGGGAGCTGTTTTTT	CASSWTWGRGTANTGELFF
TRBV6-5	TRBD1	TRBJ1-4	NA	TGTGCCAGCAGTTGGGGAGGGGGCTTCGGTGAAAAACTGTTTTTT	CASSWGGGFGEKLFF